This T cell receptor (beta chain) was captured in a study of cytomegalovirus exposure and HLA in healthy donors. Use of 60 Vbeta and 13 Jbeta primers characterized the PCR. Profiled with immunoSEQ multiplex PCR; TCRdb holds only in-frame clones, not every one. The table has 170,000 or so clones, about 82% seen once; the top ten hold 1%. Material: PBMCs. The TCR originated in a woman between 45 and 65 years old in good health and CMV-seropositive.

The CDR3 bases are TGTGCCAGTAGGGTAGGGGCGACACAAGAGACCCAGTACTTC. Encoded protein: CASRVGATQETQYF. This sequence joins TRBV19 and TRBJ2-5; possibly TRBD1 for D (5 bases). Trimming cost V 6 bases and J 2 bases, with 13 bases left between them. CDR3 length equals 14 residues. Germline loops: CDR1 LNHDA, CDR2 SQIVND (reference sequence).